This T cell receptor beta chain was sequenced during a study of identical twins. Whole-study results and caveats: While abundant cord blood beta clonotypes carried fewer insertions, memory repertoires showed no such pattern. Modeled out-of-frame TCR alpha sharing in monozygotic twins fell below observed levels.

V gave up 3 bases and J gave up 5 bases; unmatched junction bases: 15. The CDR3 is 18 residues long. Germline values: CDR1 DFQATT, CDR2 SNEGSKA (reference sequence). TCRdb processed the 5' RACE reads anew with MiXCR; each CDR3 protein has one entry. Among 250,000 to 300,000 distinct CDR3 sequences listed, nearly 9.5% were seen once. In regard to this clonotype: Its antigen is still unknown.

The same sample was also studied in work on yellow fever vaccine responses in identical twins.

This clonotype was obtained from a woman between 18 and 29 years old in good health. The V and J genes are TRBV20-1 and TRBJ2-2; 10 bases are a match to TRBD2. The material sequenced was CD8+ T cells sorted from blood. The CDR3: CSARISGLAIVDTGELFF. For the CDR3, the DNA is TGCAGTGCTAGGATATCGGGACTAGCGATTGTAGATACCGGGGAGCTGTTTTTT.